Listed here are 19 T cell receptor beta chains from one sample, sequenced in a study of T cell responses to AZD1222 COVID-19 vaccine. Assay used: immunoSEQ multiplex PCR; TCRdb lists only in-frame clones, some missing. The sample includes around 150,000 clones, about 90% of them seen just once. Specimen: peripheral blood, collected 28 days after the second dose of the MenACWY control vaccine. The receptors originated from an adult who received the MenACWY meningococcal vaccine as a control.

The V call is TRBV11-3, the J call TRBJ1-6; D might be TRBD1 (6 bases). The CDR3 length is 19 residues. Germline CDR1 is SGHNT and CDR2 is YENEEA. The V gene lost 3 bases and the J gene lost 1 base, with 19 bases spanning the gap. In DNA form, the CDR3 reads TGTGCCAGCAGCTTTAAGGCGGGGTCGGGGGCTTCCTATAATTCACCCCTCCACTTT. It translates to CASSFKAGSGASYNSPLHF.

The J gene is TRBJ2-7, the V gene TRBV5-4; D remains unclear. CDR1 is SGHNT, CDR2 YYREEE, per germline (reference sequence). This CDR3 contains 14 residues. Between the trimmed V and J ends, which lost 1 base and 7 bases, there was a span of 15 bases. CDR3 residues: CASSLPAAESEQYF. CDR3 nucleotide sequence: TGTGCCAGCAGCTTGCCGGCGGCCGAGAGTGAGCAGTACTTC. The complete variable domain, with remaining parts taken from reference TRBV5-4 and TRBJ2-7, reads ETGVTQSPTHLIKTRGQQVTLRCSSQSGHNTVSWYQQALGQGPQFIFQYYREEENGRGNFPPRFSGLQFPNYSSELNVNALELDDSALYLCASSLPAAESEQYFGPGTRLTVT.

The J gene is TRBJ1-1, the V gene TRBV15, with D possibly matching TRBD1 (5 bases). The CDR3 has 16 amino acids. The germline V gene has CDR1 LNHNV and CDR2 YYDKDF (reference sequence). The ends were cut back, 0 bases at V and 5 bases at J, with 16 bases in the middle. The CDR3 loop reads CATSRDRTGGRTEAFF. CDR3 nucleotide sequence: TGTGCCACCAGCAGAGATCGTACGGGGGGAAGGACTGAAGCTTTCTTT.

This chain joins TRBV19 and TRBJ1-5; 7 bases are a match to TRBD1. With 4 bases clipped from V and 5 bases from J, the junction kept 8 bases outside the gene matches. The CDR3 loop spans 15 amino acids. CDR1 and CDR2 (germline): LNHDA, SQIVND (reference sequence). The CDR3 region is CASSTLGQVDQPQHF. For the CDR3, the DNA is TGTGCCAGTAGTACGCTTGGACAGGTTGATCAGCCCCAGCATTTT.

V and J are TRBV29-1 and TRBJ1-2; weak D call: TRBD1 (5 bases). The CDR3 contains 10 residues. The V end lost 5 bases, the J end lost 8 bases, and 9 bases lay between the germline ends. Germline lookup yields CDR1 SQVTM and CDR2 ANQGSEA. The CDR3 DNA is TGCAGCGTTTCAGGGCGCGGCTACACCTTC. It is translated as CSVSGRGYTF.

This chain joins TRBV7-8 and TRBJ2-7; D call uncertain. The germline V gene encodes CDR1 SGHVS and CDR2 FQNEAQ. The CDR3 consists of 13 residues. Trimming took 1 base from V and 3 from J, leaving 7 bases between them. CDR3 sequence: CASSLGLDYEQYF. CDR3 DNA sequence: TGTGCCAGCAGCTTAGGGCTGGACTACGAGCAGTACTTC.

V gene TRBV6-5 combines with J gene TRBJ1-2; 7 bases fit TRBD1. Germline trimming cut 5 bases from V and 6 bases from J; bases unmatched to any gene: 12. The CDR3 sequence is 15 residues long. The germline V gene encodes CDR1 MNHEY and CDR2 SVGAGI. The CDR3 spells CASSRQGLPRDGYTF. In DNA, the CDR3 is TGTGCCAGCAGTAGACAGGGACTTCCTAGGGATGGCTACACCTTC.

V gene TRBV7-2 combines with J gene TRBJ1-1; D possibly corresponds to TRBD1 (6 bases). The CDR3 is 12 amino acids. Germline V gene sequence: CDR1 SGHTA, CDR2 FQGNSA. V lost 4 bases, J lost 7 bases, and 10 bases lay in between. The CDR3 spells CASSSWTVEAFF. The CDR3 DNA reads as TGTGCCAGCAGCTCCTGGACAGTTGAAGCTTTCTTT.

The chain employs TRBV5-1 and TRBJ2-7; perhaps TRBD1 as D (6 bases). Germline V gene data show CDR1 as SGHRS and CDR2 as YFSETQ. Trimming removed 1 base from V and 3 bases from J, with 11 bases in between. The CDR3 consists of 14 residues. CDR3 protein: CASSLTGHLYEQYF. CDR3 DNA sequence: TGCGCCAGCAGCTTGACGGGACACCTCTACGAGCAGTACTTC. The full variable domain, completed using reference TRBV5-1 and TRBJ2-7, is KAGVTQTPRYLIKTRGQQVTLSCSPISGHRSVSWYQQTPGQGLQFLFEYFSETQRNKGNFPGRFSGRQFSNSRSEMNVSTLELGDSALYLCASSLTGHLYEQYFGPGTRLTVT.

This chain joins TRBV19 and TRBJ2-7; maybe TRBD2 (6 bases). Looked up from germline, CDR1 is LNHDA and CDR2 is SQIVND (reference sequence). The germline V and J ends were trimmed by 2 bases and 5 bases, with 13 bases remaining between them. There are 14 residues in the CDR3. In nucleotides, the CDR3 is TGTGCCAGTAGTATATCGGGGAGGATCCACGAGCAGTACTTC. This translates into CASSISGRIHEQYF.

V gene TRBV20-1 combines with J gene TRBJ1-1; no definite D call. The CDR3 has 14 amino acids. V was cut by 3 bases and J by 1 base, with 12 bases left in between. Germline lookup yields CDR1 DFQATT and CDR2 SNEGSKA (reference sequence). The CDR3: CSASLFPSNTEAFF. CDR3 nucleotide sequence: TGCAGTGCTAGTCTCTTTCCGTCGAACACTGAAGCTTTCTTT.

The rearrangement links TRBV28 to TRBJ2-7, with 7 positions matching TRBD1. Germline lookup yields CDR1 MDHEN and CDR2 SYDVKM. CDR3 length: 12 amino acids. The V segment lost 8 bases and the J segment 2 bases; nucleotides outside the gene matches: 3. The CDR3 is CASLGTAYEQYF. In DNA, the CDR3 is TGTGCCAGCCTAGGGACAGCCTACGAGCAGTACTTC. Together with reference TRBV28 and TRBJ2-7, the CDR3 gives the full variable domain: DVKVTQSSRYLVKRTGEKVFLECVQDMDHENMFWYRQDPGLGLRLIYFSYDVKMKEKGDIPEGYSVSREKKERFSLILESASTNQTSMYLCASLGTAYEQYFGPGTRLTVT.

The CDR3 loop is CASSQEGPSSYNEQFF. As DNA, the CDR3 is TGTGCCAGCAGCCAAGAAGGGCCGAGCTCCTACAATGAGCAGTTCTTC. This rearrangement joins TRBV3-1 (or the pseudogene TRBV3-2) to TRBJ2-1; D ambiguous. V shed 0 bases and J shed 0 bases, with 9 bases lying between them. Germline V lookup: CDR1 LGHDT, CDR2 YNNKEL (reference sequence). There are 16 residues in the CDR3.

The chain is built from TRBV28 and TRBJ1-2; 7 bases match TRBD1. The CDR3 length is 14 residues. The ends lost 5 bases at V and 5 bases at J; junction bases unmatched: 8. The germline gives CDR1 MDHEN, CDR2 SYDVKM. CDR3: CASSRRDSLYGYTF. In DNA form, the CDR3 reads TGTGCCAGCAGTCGCCGGGACAGCTTGTATGGCTACACCTTC.

The sample holds one count of this clone. The CDR3 spells CASSLRQSSYNSPLHF. The CDR3 nucleotides read TGCGCCAGCAGCCTCCGACAGAGCTCCTATAATTCACCCCTCCACTTT. The V gene is TRBV4-3, the J gene TRBJ1-6; a weak D match, TRBD1 (5 bases). Germline assignment: CDR1 LGHNA and CDR2 YSLEER. CDR3 size: 16 residues. V was shortened by 4 bases and J by 0 bases, with 10 bases between the two germline ends.

This clone was counted once. The same CDR3 arises from other DNA sequences in this sample as well. CDR3 coding DNA: TGTGCCAGCGCCTCGGGGCAGGGGGATCAGCCCCAGCATTTT. Translation gives CASASGQGDQPQHF. V is TRBV6-5 and J is TRBJ1-5; TRBD1 agrees at 7 bases. V shed 8 bases, J shed 5 bases, and the junction held 9 bases outside the gene matches. The germline V gene has CDR1 MNHEY and CDR2 SVGAGI. The CDR3 has 14 residues.

V gene TRBV5-1 combines with J gene TRBJ2-1; D unclear. This CDR3 comprises 16 residues. Germline CDR1 and CDR2: SGHRS and YFSETQ. The ends were cut back, 4 bases at V and 0 bases at J, with 14 bases in the middle. The CDR3 coding sequence is TGCGCCAGCAGCCTACAGCAATCGGACTCCTACAATGAGCAGTTCTTC. Translating it yields CASSLQQSDSYNEQFF. The variable domain in full, with the rest retrieved from reference TRBV5-1 and TRBJ2-1, is KAGVTQTPRYLIKTRGQQVTLSCSPISGHRSVSWYQQTPGQGLQFLFEYFSETQRNKGNFPGRFSGRQFSNSRSEMNVSTLELGDSALYLCASSLQQSDSYNEQFFGPGTRLTVL.

The J gene is TRBJ2-3, the V gene TRBV7-9, with D unresolved. The germline CDR1 and CDR2 sequences are SEHNR and FQNEAQ (reference sequence). Trimming cost V 1 base and J 9 bases, with 11 bases left between them. CDR3 length equals 13 residues. The CDR3: CASSLDPLGTQYF. For the CDR3, the DNA is TGTGCCAGCAGCTTAGATCCACTTGGGACGCAGTATTTT.

The CDR3 spells CASSLHSGNIQYF. In DNA form, the CDR3 reads TGTGCCAGCAGCCTCCACAGCGGGAACATTCAGTACTTC. This chain uses TRBV3-1 (or the pseudogene TRBV3-2) with TRBJ2-4; possibly TRBD2 for D (6 bases). Trimming pared 4 bases from V and 7 bases from J, leaving 11 bases between. Germline CDR1 reads LGHDT; CDR2 reads YNNKEL (reference sequence). The length of the CDR3 is 13 residues.